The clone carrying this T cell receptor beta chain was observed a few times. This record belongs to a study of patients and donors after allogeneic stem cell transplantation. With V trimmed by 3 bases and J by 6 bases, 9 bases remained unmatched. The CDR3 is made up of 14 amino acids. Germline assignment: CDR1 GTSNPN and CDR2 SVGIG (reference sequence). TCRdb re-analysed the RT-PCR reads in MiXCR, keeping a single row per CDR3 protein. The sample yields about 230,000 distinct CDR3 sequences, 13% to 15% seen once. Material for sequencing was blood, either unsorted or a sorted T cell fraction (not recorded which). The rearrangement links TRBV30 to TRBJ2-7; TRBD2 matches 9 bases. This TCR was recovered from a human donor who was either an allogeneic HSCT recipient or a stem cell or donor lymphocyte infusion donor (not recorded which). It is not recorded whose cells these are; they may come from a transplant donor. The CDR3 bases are TGTGCCTGGAGAGGGTATGCGGGGGGGCTCGAGCAGTACTTC. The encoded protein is CAWRGYAGGLEQYF.